This T cell receptor (beta chain) emerged from a study of post-analysis software for immune sequencing data (dated by TCRdb to the mid-2010s). Some background on the complete study: Recorded disease courses included relapsing-remitting, secondary progressive and progressive-relapsing multiple sclerosis, with some patients lacking subtype annotation. A subset of samples was prepared in parallel using single-end sample barcoding, then pooled and co-amplified after Illumina adapter ligation. Patient repertoires were compared against ten to twelve previously published healthy control repertoires from donors aged roughly 6 to 26 years. Broader findings and caveats from the paper: A handful of TRBV segments, including TRBV5-6, TRBV5-1 and TRBV20-1, were significantly more frequent in patients than controls. Normalized Chao1 diversity was significantly lower in multiple sclerosis patients than controls, suggesting substantial peripheral T-cell clonal expansion. The control group was slightly older than the multiple sclerosis patient group. Strong co-clustering of samples prepared in the same batch was shown by direct clustering with F measure, prompting a batch-effect correction.

To demonstrate the VDJtools post-analysis software, the study profiled TCR beta repertoires from the peripheral blood of 13 young patients with multiple sclerosis. The multiple sclerosis patients were children and adolescents ranging in age from about 6 to 17 years. Preparation of the library involved PCR. The instrument given in TCRdb is Illumina HiSeq 2500. To reduce PCR and sequencing biases, unique molecular identifiers were built into the TCR beta cDNA libraries. Some 500,000 cDNA molecules were obtained per 1 to 10 million input T cells, so each molecule approximated one T cell. The patient libraries were prepared and sequenced using the same protocol as the earlier healthy control dataset. Samples belonging to the same batch were prepared together, multiplexed and sequenced on a shared HiSeq lane. In the source study's methods: Raw barcoded reads were processed with MIGEC, discarding single-read molecular identifier groups before consensus assembly and CDR3 extraction. Clonotype tables were post-analysed with VDJtools, normalizing diversity by down-sampling all datasets to the smallest sample size. Repertoire overlap clustering matched CDR3 amino acid but not nucleotide sequences to correct batch-related cross-sample contamination. The raw public reads went through TCRdb reprocessing: fastp at Q25, MiXCR clone calling, in-frame beta chains kept. For every CDR3 protein sequence, its rows merge into one entry that carries the most common genes and DNA. For this entry, the V and J calls and clone size follow TCRdb and not the study's own pipeline. Recorded for this sample are roughly 580,000 distinct CDR3 sequences; about 40% of them occurred a single time. Of the sample, 1.5% to 2% falls within the top ten clones.

Note on this clonotype: Its antigen has not been determined. Base qualities are not provided; no much larger clone lies one nucleotide away.

V loses 3 bases of germline sequence and J loses 8 bases, and the interval between the two ends is 10 bases. According to the germline V gene (reference sequence), CDR1 reads DFQATT and CDR2 reads SNEGSKA. Taken from cysteine to phenylalanine, the CDR3 has 11 residues. This entry keeps only the CDR3 DNA: 33 bases, framed from base 1. This chain joins TRBV20-1 to TRBJ1-2, with no reliable assignment of the D segment. The clonotype originates from a girl aged 10-17 years with multiple sclerosis. The specimen sequenced was blood. The sequenced DNA: TGCAGTGCTAGTGCGGGAGGAGGCTACACCTTC. Translated, this is CSASAGGGYTF.